The 4 T cell receptor beta chains below come from one sample, sequenced in a study. Amplification of TRBV12-4/TRBJ1-2 clonotypes used adaptor-ligated barcode primers. Each CDR3 protein gets one entry after TCRdb re-called the multiplex PCR reads with MiXCR. Of some 230 distinct CDR3 sequences listed, about 5% were seen once; the top ten hold 65%. Sequenced sample: memory CD4+ T cells sorted from blood. The sample's subset: memory CD4+ T cells, CD4+CD45RO+CD25-. Every receptor here comes from a female donor with breast cancer.

In its sample, this clonotype is medium-sized (0.01 to 0.1%). This rearrangement joins TRBV12-3 or TRBV12-4 to TRBJ1-2; D gene unclear. This CDR3 region has 17 residues. V gave up 6 bases and J gave up 4 bases, with 24 bases separating them. The CDR3 DNA reads as TGTGCCAGCAGCCTCTCCGGCATGGGTCGCAACAGCTATGGCTACACCTTC. As protein: CASSLSGMGRNSYGYTF.

This clonotype is classed as large. The chain couples TRBV12-3 or TRBV12-4 to TRBJ1-2; D gene uncertain. Trimming shortened V by 0 bases and J by 5 bases, and 7 bases separated the two germline ends. The CDR3 runs to 13 residues. The CDR3 sequence: CASSLAKRYGYTF. DNA for the CDR3: TGTGCCAGCAGTTTAGCCAAACGTTATGGCTACACCTTC.

This clonotype is judged medium-sized (0.01 to 0.1%). This chain uses TRBV12-3 or TRBV12-4 with TRBJ1-2; tentatively, D is TRBD1 (5 bases). This CDR3 is built from 14 residues. Trimming pared 6 bases from V and 8 bases from J, leaving 19 bases between. The chain's CDR3 is CASSPTGTTAGYTF. CDR3 coding DNA: TGTGCCAGCAGCCCAACCGGGACGACGGCCGGCTACACCTTC.

In this sample, this clonotype is medium-sized. This rearrangement joins TRBV12-3 or TRBV12-4 to TRBJ1-2; 7 nucleotides agree with TRBD1. This CDR3 contains 13 residues. The J segment lost 4 bases and the V segment lost 6 bases, leaving 5 bases of the junction unmatched. CDR3 bases: TGTGCCAGCAGCCTCGGACAGGCCTATGGCTACACCTTC. Its protein is CASSLGQAYGYTF.